This is a list of T cell receptor beta chains from one sample in a study of cytomegalovirus exposure and HLA in healthy donors. Measured with immunoSEQ multiplex PCR; TCRdb has only the in-frame clones, and not every one. The data hold around 150,000 clones, with over 70% observed a single time. Material: PBMCs. The receptors come from a male donor in good health and CMV-seronegative. Each CDR3 is given with its conserved first and last residue. A D gene is named only where the DNA matches it firmly. The size entry is marked missing in some rows and otherwise reads once, few, many or a size class.

j_call,cdr3_length,clone_size,v_call,d_call,cdr3_nt,cdr3_aa
TRBJ1-6,11,NA,TRBV2,NA,TGTGCCAGCAGTGAACTTTCACCCCTCCACTTT,CASSELSPLHF
TRBJ1-2,14,NA,TRBV6-1,TRBD1,TGTGCCAGCATCCGACAGGGGGCGCCTCGTGGCTACACCTTC,CASIRQGAPRGYTF
TRBJ2-5,13,NA,TRBV30,TRBD2,TGTGCCTGGATTCTAGCGGGGGGAGTGACCCAGTACTTC,CAWILAGGVTQYF
TRBJ2-6,17,NA,TRBV11-1,NA,TGTGCCAGCAGCTTAGGGGCCAGGGTATCTGGGGCCAACGTCCTGACTTTC,CASSLGARVSGANVLTF
TRBJ2-7,13,NA,TRBV10-3,TRBD1,TGTGCCATCAGTGGGGGACAGGGAGGAGAGCAGTACTTC,CAISGGQGGEQYF
TRBJ2-7,16,medium-sized,TRBV5-1,NA,TGCGCCAGCAGCTTAGCGGCTCGGCGGCCTGTTGGAGAGCAGTACTTC,CASSLAARRPVGEQYF
TRBJ2-7,16,few,TRBV7-9,TRBD1,TGTGCCAGCAGCTTAGAGGCGGACAGGAACCTCTACGAGCAGTACTTC,CASSLEADRNLYEQYF
TRBJ1-3,15,NA,TRBV25-1,NA,TGTGCCAGCAGTGAATCCCGAGGAGCCCCGAACACCATATATTTT,CASSESRGAPNTIYF
TRBJ2-3,14,NA,TRBV27,NA,TGTGCCAGCAGTTTAGACTCTAGCACAGATACGCAGTATTTT,CASSLDSSTDTQYF
TRBJ2-3,15,NA,TRBV11-3,TRBD2,TGTGCCAGCAGCCCTAGCGGTAAAAGCACAGATACGCAGTATTTT,CASSPSGKSTDTQYF
TRBJ1-3,16,NA,TRBV15,NA,TGTGCCACCAGCGGGGGTTTTGGACAGACTCCGCACACCATATATTTT,CATSGGFGQTPHTIYF
TRBJ1-5,18,NA,TRBV16,NA,TGTGCCAGCAGCCAATCGGCAGGGAAGGGTTATAGCAATCAGCCCCAGCATTTT,CASSQSAGKGYSNQPQHF